Listed below are T cell receptor beta chains from one sample, sequenced in a study of blood T cell repertoires in COVID-19. Sequencing used immunoSEQ multiplex PCR; TCRdb keeps in-frame clones, though not all of them. The profile shows 150,000 or so clones, roughly four fifths of them singletons. Material: peripheral blood. These receptors all stem from a woman aged 60-75 years with acute or convalescent COVID-19. Both conserved end residues are part of each CDR3. The D gene is left open where the match is weak. The listing skips clone size in some rows; elsewhere it reads once, few, many or a size class.

d_call	v_call	clone_size	j_call	cdr3_nt	cdr3_aa
.	TRBV3-1/TRBV3-2	few	TRBJ2-1	TGTGCCAGCAGCCAAAACCGGGAGCCCTACAATGAGCAGTTCTTC	CASSQNREPYNEQFF
.	TRBV7-9	.	TRBJ2-2	TGTGCCAGCAGCGCCAACCGAGAAGGGGCTCCCGGGGAGCTGTTTTTT	CASSANREGAPGELFF
TRBD2	TRBV5-5	few	TRBJ2-6	TGTGCCAGCAGCTTGACTAGCGGGAGGGCGTCCGGGGCCAACGTCCTGACTTTC	CASSLTSGRASGANVLTF
TRBD1	TRBV30	once	TRBJ1-2	TGTGCCTGGAGTCGCAGGGGGGTCCGCTATGGCTACACCTTC	CAWSRRGVRYGYTF
.	TRBV7-9	.	TRBJ2-5	TGTGCCAGCAGCTTGTACCAAACATCTGAGACCCAGTACTTC	CASSLYQTSETQYF
TRBD2	TRBV27	.	TRBJ2-7	TGTGCCAGCAGCCGGGGACTAGCGACCTACGAGCAGTACTTC	CASSRGLATYEQYF
.	TRBV6-1	.	TRBJ1-5	TGTGCCAGCAGTGAAACCAGCGATCAGCCCCAGCATTTT	CASSETSDQPQHF
TRBD1	TRBV19	.	TRBJ2-1	TGTGCCAGTAGTACCCACTTGGCGGGGACAGGGGAGAATGAGCAGTTCTTC	CASSTHLAGTGENEQFF
.	TRBV19	.	TRBJ2-1	TGTGCCAGTAGTATTAATCGGGAGAATGAGCAGTTCTTC	CASSINRENEQFF
TRBD2	TRBV6-5	.	TRBJ2-3	TGTGCCAGCAGTTACCCATCAGCGGGAGACTCGCAGTATTTT	CASSYPSAGDSQYF
TRBD1	TRBV9	.	TRBJ1-1	TGTGCCAGCAGCGCGGGACAGGGTGATTTTCGGGTCAACACTGAAGCTTTCTTT	CASSAGQGDFRVNTEAFF
.	TRBV6-5	.	TRBJ1-3	TGTGCCAGCAGTTACTCGATGGCAGGGGCTGGAAACACCATATATTTT	CASSYSMAGAGNTIYF
TRBD1	TRBV19	.	TRBJ1-2	TGTGCCAGTAGTATTGACAGGGAAGACGGCTACACCTTC	CASSIDREDGYTF
.	TRBV10-2	.	TRBJ2-7	TGCGCCAGCGGGAGGGGGGTCGAGCAGTACTTC	CASGRGVEQYF
.	TRBV4-3	.	TRBJ1-2	TGCGCCAGCAGCCAAGATTTCGGGAGTTGGGGCTACACCTTC	CASSQDFGSWGYTF
.	TRBV7-6	few	TRBJ2-1	TGTGCCAGCAGCTTAGGCCACAGGGAGAGCATTTACAATGAGCAGTTCTTC	CASSLGHRESIYNEQFF
.	TRBV6-1	.	TRBJ2-1	TGTGCCAGCAGTGAATCTTGGACATCTGACAATGAGCAGTTCTTC	CASSESWTSDNEQFF
.	TRBV11-1	once	TRBJ2-7	TGTGCCAGCAGCTCGAGGCAGGACTCTTACGAGCAGTACTTC	CASSSRQDSYEQYF
.	TRBV24-1	.	TRBJ1-1	TGTGCCACCAGTGATTCCCAAAAATCCAACACTGAAGCTTTCTTT	CATSDSQKSNTEAFF
.	TRBV24-1	.	TRBJ1-5	TGTGCCACCAGTGTAGCAGGGGGCAATCAGCCCCAGCATTTT	CATSVAGGNQPQHF
TRBD2	TRBV24-1	.	TRBJ2-1	TGTGCCACCAGTGATTGGACTAGCGGGGGCAATGAGCAGTTCTTC	CATSDWTSGGNEQFF
.	TRBV20-1	.	TRBJ2-3	TGCAGTGCTAGTAACCCCGTGACAGCTAGCACAGATACGCAGTATTTT	CSASNPVTASTDTQYF